A single sample is the source of the 9 T cell receptor beta chains below, sequenced in a study of beta chain features in type 1 diabetes. Expressed TCRB transcripts were sequenced because the isolated RNA had all been reverse transcribed beforehand. The assay was immunoSEQ multiplex PCR, and TCRdb's table has in-frame clones only and misses some. The sample shows some 25,000 clones, roughly three quarters of them seen only once. Source material: Tregs from blood. These receptor sequences come from a woman aged 40-49 years in good health.

The chain is built from TRBV28 and TRBJ2-5; D not certain. This CDR3 contains 12 residues. Germline lookup yields CDR1 MDHEN and CDR2 SYDVKM. Trimming left V 6 bases short and J 9 bases short, with 14 bases between. The CDR3 DNA reads TGTGCCAGCAGCGTACAGCTCTGGTCCCAGTACTTC. Encoded protein: CASSVQLWSQYF.

Judged by abundance, this clone is medium-sized (0.01 to 0.1%). V gene TRBV5-1 combines with J gene TRBJ2-1; tentatively, D is TRBD1 (6 bases). The germline CDR1 and CDR2 sequences are SGHRS and YFSETQ. This CDR3 is 14 amino acids long. V shed 3 bases and J shed 1 base, with 8 bases lying between them. DNA of the CDR3: TGCGCCAGCAGCTGGGACATTTCCTACAATGAGCAGTTCTTC. It encodes CASSWDISYNEQFF. The variable domain in full, completed from reference TRBV5-1 and TRBJ2-1, reads KAGVTQTPRYLIKTRGQQVTLSCSPISGHRSVSWYQQTPGQGLQFLFEYFSETQRNKGNFPGRFSGRQFSNSRSEMNVSTLELGDSALYLCASSWDISYNEQFFGPGTRLTVL.

J is TRBJ2-5 and V is TRBV27; no definite D call. Germline lookup yields CDR1 MNHEY and CDR2 SMNVEV (reference sequence). V lost 3 bases, J lost 0 bases, and 8 bases lay in between. The CDR3 is 14 residues long. CDR3: CASSLRWYQETQYF. The CDR3, as DNA: TGTGCCAGCAGTTTGCGGTGGTACCAAGAGACCCAGTACTTC.

This chain links TRBV5-4 with TRBJ1-2; 7 bases are shared with TRBD1. The CDR3 is 15 amino acids. Trimming cost V 5 bases and J 0 bases; bases outside gene matches: 7. The germline gives CDR1 SGHNT, CDR2 YYREEE (reference sequence). Written as DNA, the CDR3 is TGTGCCAGCAGGGGACAGAGTTCCCCTAACTATGGCTACACCTTC. Protein: CASRGQSSPNYGYTF.

This clone was seen a handful of times. One end of the junction varies from germline; a read error may be responsible. The gene calls are TRBV5-1 and TRBJ1-1; no reliable D call. In germline, CDR1 is SGHRS, CDR2 YFSETQ. The CDR3 consists of 13 residues. CDR3 nucleotide sequence: TGCGCCAGCAGCCGAGGGATGAACACTGAAACTTTCTTT. Protein sequence: CASSRGMNTETFF.

The chain recombines TRBV5-6 with TRBJ2-1; 10 bases agree with TRBD2. CDR1 and CDR2 from the germline V gene are SGHDT and YYEEEE. The length of the CDR3 is 17 residues. V was clipped by 6 bases and J by 6 bases; unmatched bases: 15. The CDR3 nucleotides read TGTGCCAGCACCCTCATTAAGCGGGGGGGCCTTGGCAATGAGCAGTTCTTC. It yields the protein CASTLIKRGGLGNEQFF.

This chain connects TRBV10-3 to TRBJ2-2; maybe TRBD2 (5 bases). Looked up from germline, CDR1 is ENHRY and CDR2 is SYGVKD. Trimming cost V 6 bases and J 0 bases, with 8 bases left between them. This CDR3 is 14 amino acids long. CDR3 nucleotides: TGTGCCATCAGATCCGGGACGAACACCGGGGAGCTGTTTTTT. Translation gives CAIRSGTNTGELFF.

J is TRBJ2-5 and V is TRBV7-2, with D uncertain. The length of the CDR3 is 15 residues. Germline loops: CDR1 SGHTA, CDR2 FQGNSA. V lost 1 base and J lost 5, with 14 bases in between. DNA for the CDR3: TGTGCCAGCAGCTTAGAATCGGCCATCGGGGAGACCCAGTACTTC. This codes for CASSLESAIGETQYF.

The chain has TRBV19 and TRBJ1-2; maybe TRBD1 (6 bases). Per germline, CDR1 LNHDA and CDR2 SQIVND (reference sequence). CDR3 length: 14 residues. The V end was cut by 6 bases, the J end by 4 bases, with 15 bases between. The CDR3 bases are TGTGCCAGTAGAACGCAGGGGTCAGGCTATGGCTACACCTTC. This translates into CASRTQGSGYGYTF. The full variable domain, its missing parts supplied by reference TRBV19 and TRBJ1-2, is DGGITQSPKYLFRKEGQNVTLSCEQNLNHDAMYWYRQDPGQGLRLIYYSQIVNDFQKGDIAEGYSVSREKKESFPLTVTSAQKNPTAFYLCASRTQGSGYGYTFGSGTRLTVV.